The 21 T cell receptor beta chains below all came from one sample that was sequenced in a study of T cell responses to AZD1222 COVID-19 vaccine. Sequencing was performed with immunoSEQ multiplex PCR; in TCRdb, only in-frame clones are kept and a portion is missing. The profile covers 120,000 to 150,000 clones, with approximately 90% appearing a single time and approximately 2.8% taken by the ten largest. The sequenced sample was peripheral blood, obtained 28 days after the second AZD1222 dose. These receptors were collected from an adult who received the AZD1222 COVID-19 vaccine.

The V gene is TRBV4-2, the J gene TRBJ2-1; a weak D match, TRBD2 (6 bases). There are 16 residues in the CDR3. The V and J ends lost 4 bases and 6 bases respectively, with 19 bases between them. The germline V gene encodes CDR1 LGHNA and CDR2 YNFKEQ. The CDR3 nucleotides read TGTGCCAGCAGCCCGGGGGTCGGCGGGATAGCCAATGAGCAGTTCTTC. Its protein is CASSPGVGGIANEQFF.

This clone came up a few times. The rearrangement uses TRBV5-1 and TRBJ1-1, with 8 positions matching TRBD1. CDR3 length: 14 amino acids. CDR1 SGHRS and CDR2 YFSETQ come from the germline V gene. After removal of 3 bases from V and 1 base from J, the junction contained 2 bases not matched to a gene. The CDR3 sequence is CASSSQGGNTEAFF. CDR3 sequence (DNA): TGCGCCAGCAGCTCACAGGGGGGGAACACTGAAGCTTTCTTT.

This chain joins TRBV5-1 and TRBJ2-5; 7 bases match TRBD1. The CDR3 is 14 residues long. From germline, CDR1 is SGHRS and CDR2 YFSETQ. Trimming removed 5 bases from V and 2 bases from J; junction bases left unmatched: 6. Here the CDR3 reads CASRTGTAQETQYF. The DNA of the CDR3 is TGCGCCAGCAGAACCGGGACAGCGCAAGAGACCCAGTACTTC.

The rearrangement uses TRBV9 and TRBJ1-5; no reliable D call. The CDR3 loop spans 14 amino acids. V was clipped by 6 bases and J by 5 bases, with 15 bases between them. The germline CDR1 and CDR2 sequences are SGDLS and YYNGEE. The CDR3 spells CASTAVYGDQPQHF. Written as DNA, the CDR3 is TGTGCCAGCACAGCGGTTTACGGGGATCAGCCCCAGCATTTT.

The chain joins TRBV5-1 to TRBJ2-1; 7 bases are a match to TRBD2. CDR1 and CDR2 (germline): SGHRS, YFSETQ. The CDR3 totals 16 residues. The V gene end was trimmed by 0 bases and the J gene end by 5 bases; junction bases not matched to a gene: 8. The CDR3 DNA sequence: TGCGCCAGCAGCTTGGGAGTGGGGAGGGGAAACAATGAGCAGTTCTTC. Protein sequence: CASSLGVGRGNNEQFF.

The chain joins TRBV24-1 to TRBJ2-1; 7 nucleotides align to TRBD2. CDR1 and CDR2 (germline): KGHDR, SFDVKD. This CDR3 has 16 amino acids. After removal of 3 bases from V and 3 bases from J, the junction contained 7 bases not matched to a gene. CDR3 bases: TGTGCCACCAGTGATAGCGGGGCGGCCAACTACAATGAGCAGTTCTTC. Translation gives CATSDSGAANYNEQFF.

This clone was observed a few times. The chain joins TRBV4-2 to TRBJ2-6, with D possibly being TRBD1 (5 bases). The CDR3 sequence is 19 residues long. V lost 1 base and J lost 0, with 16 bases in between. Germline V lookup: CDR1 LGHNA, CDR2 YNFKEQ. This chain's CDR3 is CASSQGAGQVFSGANVLTF. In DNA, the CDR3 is TGTGCCAGCAGCCAAGGGGCAGGGCAAGTTTTCTCTGGGGCCAACGTCCTGACTTTC.

CDR3 coding DNA: TGTGCCAGCAGCCCCCACCCTGACGCCTCTGGAAACACCATATATTTT. This sequence encodes CASSPHPDASGNTIYF. The V gene is TRBV7-2, the J gene TRBJ1-3; D remains unclear. The CDR3 has 16 residues. V lost 5 bases and J lost 0, with 14 bases in between. Germline CDR1 is SGHTA and CDR2 is FQGNSA.

The CDR3 loop reads CASSLTSGGQETQYF. DNA of the CDR3: TGTGCCAGCAGCCTGACTAGCGGGGGACAAGAGACCCAGTACTTC. This chain links TRBV7-2 with TRBJ2-5, with 12 bases aligning to TRBD2. Germline CDR1 and CDR2: SGHTA and FQGNSA. The CDR3 is 15 amino acids. V was pared by 5 bases and J by 2 bases, with 3 bases of the junction left unmatched. Looking up the rest from reference TRBV7-2 and TRBJ2-5 gives the full variable domain: GAGVSQSPSNKVTEKGKDVELRCDPISGHTALYWYRQSLGQGLEFLIYFQGNSAPDKSGLPSDRFSAERTGGSVSTLTIQRTQQEDSAVYLCASSLTSGGQETQYFGPGTRLLVL.

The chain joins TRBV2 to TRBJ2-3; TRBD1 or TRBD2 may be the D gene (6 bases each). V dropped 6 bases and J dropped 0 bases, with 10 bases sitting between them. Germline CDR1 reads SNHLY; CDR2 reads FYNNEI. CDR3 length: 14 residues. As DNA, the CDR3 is TGTGCCAGCAGGGGGGGCCAGAGCACAGATACGCAGTATTTT. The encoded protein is CASRGGQSTDTQYF.

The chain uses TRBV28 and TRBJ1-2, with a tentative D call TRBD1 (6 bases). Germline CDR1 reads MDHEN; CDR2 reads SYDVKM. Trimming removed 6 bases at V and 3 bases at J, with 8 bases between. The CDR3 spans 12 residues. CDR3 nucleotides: TGTGCCAGCAGACAGGGACACTATGGCTACACCTTC. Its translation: CASRQGHYGYTF.

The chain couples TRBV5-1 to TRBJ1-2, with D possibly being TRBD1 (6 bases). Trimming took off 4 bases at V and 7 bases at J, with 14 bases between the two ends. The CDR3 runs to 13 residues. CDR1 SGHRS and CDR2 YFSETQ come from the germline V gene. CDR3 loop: CASSPQGNGGYTF. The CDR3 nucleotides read TGCGCCAGCAGCCCACAGGGTAATGGTGGCTACACCTTC.

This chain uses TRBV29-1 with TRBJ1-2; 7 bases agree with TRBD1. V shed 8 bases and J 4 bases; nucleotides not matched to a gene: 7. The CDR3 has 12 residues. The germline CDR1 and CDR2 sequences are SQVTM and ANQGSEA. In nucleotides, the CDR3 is TGCAGCACATTTCGACAGGGCTATGGCTACACCTTC. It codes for CSTFRQGYGYTF.

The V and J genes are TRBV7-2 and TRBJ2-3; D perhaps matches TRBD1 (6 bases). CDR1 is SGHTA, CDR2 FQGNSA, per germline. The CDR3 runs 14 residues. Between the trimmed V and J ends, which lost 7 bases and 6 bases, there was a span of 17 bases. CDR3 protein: CASKLGTTRDTQYF. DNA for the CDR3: TGTGCCAGCAAACTCGGGACAACCCGTGATACGCAGTATTTT.

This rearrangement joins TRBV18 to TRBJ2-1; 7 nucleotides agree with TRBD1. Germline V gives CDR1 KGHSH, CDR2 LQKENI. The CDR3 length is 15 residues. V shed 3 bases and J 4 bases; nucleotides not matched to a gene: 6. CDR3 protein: CASSPPGQSYNEQFF. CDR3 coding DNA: TGTGCCAGCTCACCTCCGGGACAGTCGTACAATGAGCAGTTCTTC. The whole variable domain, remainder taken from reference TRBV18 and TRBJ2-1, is NAGVMQNPRHLVRRRGQEARLRCSPMKGHSHVYWYRQLPEEGLKFMVYLQKENIIDESGMPKERFSAEFPKEGPSILRIQQVVRGDSAAYFCASSPPGQSYNEQFFGPGTRLTVL.

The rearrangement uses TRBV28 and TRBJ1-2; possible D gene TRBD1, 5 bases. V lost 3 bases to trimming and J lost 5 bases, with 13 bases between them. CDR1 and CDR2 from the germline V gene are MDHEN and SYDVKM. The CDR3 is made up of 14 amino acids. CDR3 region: CASSFFAGGYGYTF. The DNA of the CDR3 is TGTGCCAGCAGTTTTTTTGCTGGGGGGTATGGCTACACCTTC.

The DNA of the CDR3 is TGTGCCAGCAGCGGGCGTAGCTCTGGAAACACCATATATTTT. Translated: CASSGRSSGNTIYF. The genes are TRBV7-2 and TRBJ1-3; D remains ambiguous. CDR1 is SGHTA and CDR2 is FQGNSA in the germline V gene. The CDR3 spans 14 residues. V gave up 5 bases and J gave up 0 bases, with 8 bases separating them.

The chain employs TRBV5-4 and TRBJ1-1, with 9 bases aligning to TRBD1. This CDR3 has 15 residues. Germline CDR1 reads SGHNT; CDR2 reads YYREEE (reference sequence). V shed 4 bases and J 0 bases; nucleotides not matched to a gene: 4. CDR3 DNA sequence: TGTGCCAGCAGCCGACAGGGGGGGATGAACACTGAAGCTTTCTTT. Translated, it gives CASSRQGGMNTEAFF.

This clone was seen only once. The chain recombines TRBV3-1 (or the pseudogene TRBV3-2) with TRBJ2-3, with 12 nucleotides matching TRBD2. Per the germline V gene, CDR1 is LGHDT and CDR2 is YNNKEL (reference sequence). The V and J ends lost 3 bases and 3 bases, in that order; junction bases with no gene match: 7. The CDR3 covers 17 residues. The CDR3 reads CASSQASGGAATDTQYF. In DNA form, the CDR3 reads TGTGCCAGCAGCCAGGCTAGCGGGGGGGCTGCAACAGATACGCAGTATTTT.

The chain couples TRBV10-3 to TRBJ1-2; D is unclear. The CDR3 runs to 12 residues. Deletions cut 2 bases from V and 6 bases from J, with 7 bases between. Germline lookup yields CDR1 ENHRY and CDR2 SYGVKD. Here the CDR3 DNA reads TGTGCCATCAGTGAGGCAGCGGATGGCTACACCTTC. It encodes CAISEAADGYTF.

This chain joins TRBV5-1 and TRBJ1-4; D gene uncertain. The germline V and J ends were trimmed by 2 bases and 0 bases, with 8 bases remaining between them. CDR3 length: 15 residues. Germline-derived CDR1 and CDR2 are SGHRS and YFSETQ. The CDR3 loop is CASSLDGATNEKLFF. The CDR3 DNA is TGCGCCAGCAGCTTAGACGGTGCAACTAATGAAAAACTGTTTTTT.